This T cell receptor (beta chain) was identified during a study of type 1 regulatory T cells (dated by TCRdb to the early 2020s). Broadly, across the study: The study characterized an in vitro protocol that generated a Tr1-enriched, alloantigen-specific CD4 T cell product named T-allo10. T-allo10 was being evaluated clinically in patients with hematological malignancies who were receiving allogeneic hematopoietic stem cell transplantation.

Reads for this sample came from an Illumina MiSeq. Starting from the raw public reads, TCRdb applied fastp trimming at Q25, assembled clones with MiXCR and retained in-frame beta chains. Each entry is one CDR3 protein sequence, shown with its most common DNA and genes. The sample table holds about 42,000 distinct CDR3 sequences, of which about 12% were seen once. 8% of the sample rests with the top ten. CDR1 and CDR2 are drawn from the germline V gene: SGHDT, YYEEEE. Trimming removed 4 bases from V and 4 bases from J, leaving 18 bases between the germline ends. The CDR3 runs 16 residues from the cysteine to the phenylalanine. CDR3 DNA is the only sequence kept; it has 48 bases, read in frame from the first base. The table lists this clonotype with a few counts. The target of this receptor is not known. Base qualities were left out, and no much larger clone turns up one base away. General conclusions and limits of the study: Compared with non-Tr1 cells, Tr1 cells had a narrower TCR repertoire, and the study took this difference to reflect clonal expansion driven by alloantigen.

The chain links TRBV5-6 with TRBJ2-1, with TRBD2 as a weak D call on 6 bases. The TCR originated in a human donor in good health. Sequencing input: cultured non-Tr1 T cells, either the whole culture or a sorted T cell fraction (not recorded which). Sample cell subset or site, as interpreted from the label and publication: non-Tr1 population from the T-allo10 product. CDR3 region: CASSTDTGSAYNEQFF. The nucleotide sequence reads as follows: TGTGCCAGCAGCACAGATACCGGGAGTGCTTACAATGAGCAGTTCTTC.